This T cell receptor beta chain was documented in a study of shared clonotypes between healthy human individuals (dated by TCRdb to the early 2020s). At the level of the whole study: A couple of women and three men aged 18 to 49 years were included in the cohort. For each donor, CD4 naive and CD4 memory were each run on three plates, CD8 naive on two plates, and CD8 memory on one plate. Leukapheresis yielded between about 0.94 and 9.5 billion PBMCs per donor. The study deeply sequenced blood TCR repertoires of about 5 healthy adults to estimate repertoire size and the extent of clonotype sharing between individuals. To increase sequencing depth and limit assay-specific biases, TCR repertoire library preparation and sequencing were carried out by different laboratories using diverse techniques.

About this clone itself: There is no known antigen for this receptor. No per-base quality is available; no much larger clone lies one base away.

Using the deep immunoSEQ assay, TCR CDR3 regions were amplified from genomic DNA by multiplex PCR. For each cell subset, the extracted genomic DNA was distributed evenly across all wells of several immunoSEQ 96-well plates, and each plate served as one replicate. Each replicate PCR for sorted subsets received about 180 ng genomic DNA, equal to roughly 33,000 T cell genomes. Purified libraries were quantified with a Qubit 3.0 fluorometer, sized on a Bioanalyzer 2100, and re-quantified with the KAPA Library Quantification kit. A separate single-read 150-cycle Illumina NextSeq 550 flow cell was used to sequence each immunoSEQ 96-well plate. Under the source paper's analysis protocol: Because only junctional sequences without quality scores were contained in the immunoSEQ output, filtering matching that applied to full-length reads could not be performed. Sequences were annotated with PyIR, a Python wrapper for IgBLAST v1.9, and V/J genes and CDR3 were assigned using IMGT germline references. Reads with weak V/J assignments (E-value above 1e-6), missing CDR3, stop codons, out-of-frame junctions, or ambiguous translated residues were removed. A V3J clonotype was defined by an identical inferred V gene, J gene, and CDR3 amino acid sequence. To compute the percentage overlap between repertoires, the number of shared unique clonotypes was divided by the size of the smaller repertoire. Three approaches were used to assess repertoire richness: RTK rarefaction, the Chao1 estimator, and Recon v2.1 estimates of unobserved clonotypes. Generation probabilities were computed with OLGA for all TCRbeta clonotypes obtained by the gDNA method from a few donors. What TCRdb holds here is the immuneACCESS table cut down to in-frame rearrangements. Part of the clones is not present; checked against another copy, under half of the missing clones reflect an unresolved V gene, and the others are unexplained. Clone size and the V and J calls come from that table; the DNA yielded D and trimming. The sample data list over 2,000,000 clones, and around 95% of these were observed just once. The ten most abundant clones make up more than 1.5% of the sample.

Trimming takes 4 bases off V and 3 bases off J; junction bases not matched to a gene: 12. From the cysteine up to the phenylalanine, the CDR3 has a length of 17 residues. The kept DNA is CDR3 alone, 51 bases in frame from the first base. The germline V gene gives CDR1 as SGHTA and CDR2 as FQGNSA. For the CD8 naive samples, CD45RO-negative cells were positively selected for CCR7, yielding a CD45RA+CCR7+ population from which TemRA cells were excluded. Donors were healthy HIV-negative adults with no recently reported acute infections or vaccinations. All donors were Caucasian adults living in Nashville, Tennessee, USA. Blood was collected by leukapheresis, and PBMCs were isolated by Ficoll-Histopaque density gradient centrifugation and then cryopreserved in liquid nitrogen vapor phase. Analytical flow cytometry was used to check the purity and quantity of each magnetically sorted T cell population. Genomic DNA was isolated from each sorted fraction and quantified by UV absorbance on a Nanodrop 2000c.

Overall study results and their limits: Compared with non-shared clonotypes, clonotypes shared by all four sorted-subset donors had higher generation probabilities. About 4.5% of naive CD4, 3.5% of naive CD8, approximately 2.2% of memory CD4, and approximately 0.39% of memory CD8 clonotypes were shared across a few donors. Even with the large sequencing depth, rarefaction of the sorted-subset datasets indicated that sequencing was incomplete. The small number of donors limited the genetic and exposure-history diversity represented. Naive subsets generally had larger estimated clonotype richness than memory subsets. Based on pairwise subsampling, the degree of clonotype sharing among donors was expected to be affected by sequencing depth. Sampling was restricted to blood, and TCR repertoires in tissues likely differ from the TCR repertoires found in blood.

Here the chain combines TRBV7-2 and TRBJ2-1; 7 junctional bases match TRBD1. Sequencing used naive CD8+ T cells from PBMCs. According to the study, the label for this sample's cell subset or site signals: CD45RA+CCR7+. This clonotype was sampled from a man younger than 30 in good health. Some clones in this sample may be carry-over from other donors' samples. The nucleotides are TGTGCCAGCAGCTCCGGGGTCGTTCGGACAGGCTACAATGAGCAGTTCTTC. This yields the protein CASSSGVVRTGYNEQFF.